The 2 T cell receptor beta chains given below trace back to one sample, sequenced in a study of blood T cells in healthy people across ages. Sample-barcoded 5' priming and a J-beta primer mix drove a second PCR of roughly 6 to 12 cycles. TCRdb recomputed calls from the 5' RACE reads with MiXCR, one row per CDR3 protein. The profile shows roughly 800,000 distinct CDR3 sequences, roughly 60% of them singletons. Source material: blood. The source is a man between 25 and 39 years old in good health.

This clonotype was seen more than once but under ten times. J is TRBJ2-5 and V is TRBV7-9; possibly TRBD1 or TRBD2 for D (5 bases each). This CDR3 is built from 13 residues. CDR1 and CDR2 (germline): SEHNR, FQNEAQ (reference sequence). V lost 5 bases, J lost 3 bases, and 10 bases lay in between. CDR3 DNA sequence: TGTGCCAGCAGCCCCGAGGGGAAAGAGACCCAGTACTTC. The encoded protein is CASSPEGKETQYF.

This sequence joins TRBV7-3 and TRBJ2-1; TRBD1 matches 7 bases. Trimming took 5 bases from V and 11 from J; bases not matched to a gene: 12. CDR3 length: 14 amino acids. Germline lookup yields CDR1 SGHTA and CDR2 FQGTGA. The CDR3 DNA follows: TGTGCCAGCAGCGAAACCTGGGACAGCAAGAAGCAGTTCTTC. This gives the protein CASSETWDSKKQFF.